There are a few counts of the clone carrying this TCR beta chain. Germline CDR1 SNHLY, CDR2 FYNNEI. V lost 6 bases and J 2 bases, leaving 9 bases between the germline ends. CDR3 length: 13 residues. Donors ranged from roughly 6 to 95 years old and were healthy Caucasians in Russia. It was with a sample-barcoded 5' primer and a J-beta primer mix that a second PCR of roughly 7 to 12 cycles was run. TCRdb called the 5' RACE reads again in MiXCR, with one record for every CDR3 protein. The sample holds over 600,000 distinct CDR3 sequences; around 50% are singletons and the top ten take around 18%. This sample stems from a study of blood T cells in healthy people across ages.

The chain couples TRBV2 to TRBJ2-3, with D unresolved. The source material was blood. The receptor was isolated from an elderly man in good health. CDR3 loop: CASRTDVTDTQYF. CDR3 DNA: TGTGCCAGCAGGACGGATGTCACAGATACGCAGTATTTT.